The 17 T cell receptor beta chains below all came from one sample that was sequenced in a study of human T cells and chemical hapten exposure. Time point here: patch test 1, 2 weeks after DPC sensitization. Treatment here: therapeutic diphenylcyclopropenone sensitization with weekly scalp DPC. TCRdb reprocessed the RACE reads with MiXCR, giving one entry per CDR3 protein. This table has some 81,000 distinct CDR3 sequences, 7.5% to 9% appearing once. The source material was whole blood, sampled in connection with sensitization to the hapten diphenylcyclopropenone (DPC). These TCRs come from a woman in her 30s with alopecia areata. Some clones in this sample may be carry-over from other donors' samples.

The rearrangement links TRBV7-8 to TRBJ2-1; 7 bases agree with TRBD1. The CDR3 length is 16 residues. Germline trimming cut 6 bases from V and 0 bases from J; bases unmatched to any gene: 8. Germline V gives CDR1 SGHVS, CDR2 FQNEAQ. Here the CDR3 reads CASSKTGPPSYNEQFF. CDR3 sequence (DNA): TGTGCCAGCAGTAAGACAGGGCCCCCCTCCTACAATGAGCAGTTCTTC.

With regard to this clonotype: A single base separates this from a much larger clone, so it may be a read error. The genes are TRBV18 and TRBJ2-2, with 7 positions matching TRBD2. CDR3 length: 16 amino acids. CDR1 KGHSH and CDR2 LQKENI come from the germline V gene. The CDR3, as DNA: TGTGGCAGCTCACCCCGGGGGGACCCGAACACCGGGGAGCTGTTTTTT. Its translation is CGSSPRGDPNTGELFF.

Note on this clonotype: This clone may be a read error of a much larger clone one base away. The chain links TRBV2 to TRBJ2-3; D uncertain. From germline, CDR1 is SNHLY and CDR2 FYNNEI. This CDR3 contains 12 residues. Trimming shortened V by 2 bases and J by 4 bases, and 4 bases separated the two germline ends. The CDR3 region is CASSERADTQYF. Written as DNA, the CDR3 is TGTGCCAGCAGTGAAAGGGCAGATACGCAGTATTTT.

This clonotype has at least ten counts. The chain couples TRBV6-5 to TRBJ1-1, with D unclear. The CDR3 extends over 11 amino acids. The ends were cut back, 6 bases at V and 1 base at J, with 3 bases in the middle. Germline CDR1 is MNHEY and CDR2 is SVGAGI. The CDR3 nucleotides are TGTGCCAGCAGAAAGAACACTGAAGCTTTCTTT. It yields the protein CASRKNTEAFF.

The sample holds many counts of this clonotype. V usage is TRBV11-3 and J usage is TRBJ2-2; TRBD2 matches at 9 bases. Germline lookup yields CDR1 SGHNT and CDR2 YENEEA. The CDR3 extends over 16 amino acids. V was pared by 5 bases and J by 6 bases, with 10 bases of the junction left unmatched. CDR3 in amino acids: CASSRPIAGESGELFF. The CDR3, as DNA: TGTGCCAGCAGCCGCCCTATAGCGGGGGAGTCCGGGGAGCTGTTTTTT.

Many counts were recorded for this clonotype. The chain recombines TRBV11-2 with TRBJ2-1; TRBD1 matches at 7 bases. With 5 bases clipped from V and 10 bases from J, the junction kept 5 bases outside the gene matches. Germline V gene lookup returns CDR1 SGHAT and CDR2 FQNNGV. The CDR3 is 12 amino acids. The CDR3 region has the DNA TGTGCCAGCAGCCCAACAGGGGCCGAGCAGTTCTTC. It specifies CASSPTGAEQFF. The variable domain in full, with the rest retrieved from reference TRBV11-2 and TRBJ2-1, is EAGVAQSPRYKIIEKRQSVAFWCNPISGHATLYWYQQILGQGPKLLIQFQNNGVVDDSQLPKDRFSAERLKGVDSTLKIQPAKLEDSAVYLCASSPTGAEQFFGPGTRLTVL.

This clonotype was detected a few times. This rearrangement joins TRBV11-3 to TRBJ2-1; D ambiguous. The length of the CDR3 is 12 residues. CDR1 and CDR2 from the germline V gene are SGHNT and YENEEA. The V end was cut by 1 base, the J end by 12 bases, with 10 bases between. CDR3 amino acids: CASSLVGYGQFF. The CDR3 DNA reads TGTGCCAGCAGCTTAGTAGGGTACGGGCAGTTCTTC.

This clonotype was counted at least ten times. The chain combines TRBV18 with TRBJ2-1; possibly TRBD1 or TRBD2 for D (6 bases each). The CDR3 has 15 residues. The germline V and J ends were trimmed by 1 base and 6 bases, with 13 bases remaining between them. Per the germline V gene, CDR1 is KGHSH and CDR2 is LQKENI. CDR3 sequence (DNA): TGTGCCAGCTCACCACTCCGGGGGCCCCGCAATGAGCAGTTCTTC. Its translation: CASSPLRGPRNEQFF.

This clonotype was detected ten times or more. The genes are TRBV3-1 and TRBJ2-5; D could derive from TRBD1 or TRBD2 (5 bases each). The CDR3 spans 15 residues. The germline gives CDR1 LGHDT, CDR2 YNNKEL (reference sequence). V lost 1 base to trimming and J lost 0 bases, with 9 bases between them. CDR3 protein: CASSQGRDHQETQYF. DNA for the CDR3: TGTGCCAGCAGCCAAGGAAGGGACCACCAAGAGACCCAGTACTTC.

The rearrangement joins TRBV5-1 to TRBJ1-5; 8 bases are a match to TRBD1. Germline CDR1 and CDR2: SGHRS and YFSETQ. The ends lost 4 bases at V and 4 bases at J; junction bases unmatched: 13. There are 17 residues in the CDR3. The CDR3 is CASSPWTDRERNQPQHF. CDR3 nucleotide sequence: TGCGCCAGCAGCCCATGGACGGACAGGGAGCGTAATCAGCCCCAGCATTTT.

This clonotype has a handful of counts. The rearrangement joins TRBV13 to TRBJ2-7; D is possibly TRBD2 (6 bases). Germline CDR1 is PRHDT and CDR2 is FYEKMQ (reference sequence). The CDR3 spans 17 residues. V was cut by 6 bases and J by 0 bases, with 21 bases left in between. CDR3 region: CASRRTTGTEYSYEQYF. Written as DNA, the CDR3 is TGTGCCAGCAGACGGACTACCGGGACCGAGTACTCCTACGAGCAGTACTTC.

The chain couples TRBV9 to TRBJ1-2; D perhaps matches TRBD1 (5 bases). CDR3 length: 14 amino acids. Trimming took 2 bases from V and 2 from J, leaving 10 bases between them. Germline V gene data show CDR1 as SGDLS and CDR2 as YYNGEE. The CDR3 DNA reads as TGTGCCAGCAGCGTGGGGCGGAGAAACTATGGCTACACCTTC. It encodes CASSVGRRNYGYTF. The variable domain in full, completed from reference TRBV9 and TRBJ1-2, reads DSGVTQTPKHLITATGQRVTLRCSPRSGDLSVYWYQQSLDQGLQFLIQYYNGEERAKGNILERFSAQQFPDLHSELNLSSLELGDSALYFCASSVGRRNYGYTFGSGTRLTVV.

This clonotype has more than one count but fewer than ten. The J gene is TRBJ2-7, the V gene TRBV2; TRBD2 is a possible D gene (7 bases). This CDR3 spans 14 amino acids. The V and J ends lost 6 bases and 2 bases respectively, with 14 bases between them. Germline V gives CDR1 SNHLY, CDR2 FYNNEI. CDR3 nucleotide sequence: TGTGCCAGCAGCGGGGGGCCTGGGCCCTACGAGCAGTACTTC. As protein: CASSGGPGPYEQYF.

This clonotype was detected ten times or more. The J gene is TRBJ1-1, the V gene TRBV5-1, with TRBD1 as a possible D gene (5 bases). CDR1 SGHRS and CDR2 YFSETQ come from the germline V gene. The CDR3 contains 11 residues. V shed 4 bases and J shed 7 bases, with 8 bases lying between them. The CDR3, as DNA: TGCGCCAGCAGCCTAGGGGATGAAGCTTTCTTT. It encodes CASSLGDEAFF.

This clonotype was counted ten times or more. The J gene is TRBJ2-6, the V gene TRBV3-1, with D perhaps TRBD1 (5 bases). This CDR3 comprises 15 residues. The germline V gene encodes CDR1 LGHDT and CDR2 YNNKEL (reference sequence). V lost 5 bases, J lost 2 bases, and 10 bases lay in between. CDR3 loop: CASSYGAAGANVLTF. DNA of the CDR3: TGTGCCAGCAGCTATGGGGCGGCTGGGGCCAACGTCCTGACTTTC.

The rearrangement uses TRBV7-8 and TRBJ1-5; 8 bases match TRBD1. The CDR3 is 15 amino acids. Trimming cost V 5 bases and J 4 bases; bases outside gene matches: 7. Germline V CDR1 and CDR2: SGHVS, FQNEAQ. The CDR3 DNA is TGTGCCAGCAGCAAACAGGGGGGTTTAAATCAGCCCCAGCATTTT. Translated: CASSKQGGLNQPQHF.

This clonotype was seen many times. The gene calls are TRBV5-1 and TRBJ2-7; TRBD1 matches 10 bases. Looked up from germline, CDR1 is SGHRS and CDR2 is YFSETQ. Unmatched junction bases numbered 5, after V lost 0 bases and J lost 2 bases. The CDR3 runs to 16 residues. The CDR3 here is CASSLAIGQGAYEQYF. CDR3 DNA sequence: TGCGCCAGCAGCTTGGCGATTGGACAGGGGGCCTACGAGCAGTACTTC. The full variable domain, completed using reference TRBV5-1 and TRBJ2-7, is KAGVTQTPRYLIKTRGQQVTLSCSPISGHRSVSWYQQTPGQGLQFLFEYFSETQRNKGNFPGRFSGRQFSNSRSEMNVSTLELGDSALYLCASSLAIGQGAYEQYFGPGTRLTVT.